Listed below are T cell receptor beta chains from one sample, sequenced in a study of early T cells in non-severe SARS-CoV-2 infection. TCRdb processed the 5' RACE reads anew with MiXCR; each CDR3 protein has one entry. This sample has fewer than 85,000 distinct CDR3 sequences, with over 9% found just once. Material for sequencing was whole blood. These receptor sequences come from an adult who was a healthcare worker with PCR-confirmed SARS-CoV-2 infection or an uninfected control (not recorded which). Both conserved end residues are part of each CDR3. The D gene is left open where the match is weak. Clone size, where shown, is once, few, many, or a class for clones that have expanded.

CDR3aa: CASSQGSPSYEQYF
CDR3nt: TGTGCCAGCAGCCAAGGATCACCGTCCTACGAGCAGTACTTC
j_gene: TRBJ2-7
abundance: many
v_gene: TRBV4-2
d_gene: -

CDR3aa: CASSDRQPYEQYF
CDR3nt: TGTGCCAGCAGTGATCGACAGCCCTACGAGCAGTACTTC
j_gene: TRBJ2-7
abundance: many
v_gene: TRBV2
d_gene: -

CDR3aa: CASSSLLAGGSYPYEQYF
CDR3nt: TGTGCCAGCAGCTCCCTTTTAGCGGGAGGAAGCTATCCCTACGAGCAGTACTTC
j_gene: TRBJ2-7
abundance: -
v_gene: TRBV11-2
d_gene: TRBD2

CDR3aa: CASSLGMSSGVDTQYF
CDR3nt: TGCGCCAGCAGCTTGGGGATGAGTAGCGGGGTAGATACGCAGTATTTT
j_gene: TRBJ2-3
abundance: -
v_gene: TRBV5-1
d_gene: TRBD2

CDR3aa: CASRADPGGETQYF
CDR3nt: TGTGCCAGCAGGGCGGACCCGGGGGGAGAGACCCAGTACTTC
j_gene: TRBJ2-5
abundance: few
v_gene: TRBV28
d_gene: TRBD2

CDR3aa: CASSIAGDEQFF
CDR3nt: TGTGCCAGTAGTATAGCGGGTGATGAGCAGTTCTTC
j_gene: TRBJ2-1
abundance: -
v_gene: TRBV19
d_gene: -

CDR3aa: CASSHGYEQYF
CDR3nt: TGCGCCAGCAGCCACGGCTACGAGCAGTACTTC
j_gene: TRBJ2-7
abundance: -
v_gene: TRBV5-1
d_gene: -

CDR3aa: CASSIRGNSPLHF
CDR3nt: TGTGCCAGCAGTATCAGGGGCAATTCACCCCTCCACTTT
j_gene: TRBJ1-6
abundance: -
v_gene: TRBV11-1
d_gene: -

CDR3aa: CASSLQGTGAINIQYF
CDR3nt: TGTGCCAGCAGTTTGCAAGGGACAGGGGCGATAAACATTCAGTACTTC
j_gene: TRBJ2-4
abundance: few
v_gene: TRBV28
d_gene: TRBD1

CDR3aa: CASSLLVTPTNYGYTF
CDR3nt: TGTGCCAGCAGCTTACTTGTAACACCGACTAACTATGGCTACACCTTC
j_gene: TRBJ1-2
abundance: many
v_gene: TRBV7-9
d_gene: -

CDR3aa: CASSFEPTGELFF
CDR3nt: TGTGCCAGCAGTTTTGAACCTACCGGGGAGCTGTTTTTT
j_gene: TRBJ2-2
abundance: few
v_gene: TRBV28
d_gene: -

CDR3aa: CASSRHGGIAYNEQFF
CDR3nt: TGTGCCAGCAGCCGACACGGGGGAATCGCCTACAATGAGCAGTTCTTC
j_gene: TRBJ2-1
abundance: many
v_gene: TRBV7-9
d_gene: -

CDR3aa: CASSQAGQESHEQYF
CDR3nt: TGCGCCAGCAGCCAGGCGGGACAGGAGTCCCACGAGCAGTACTTC
j_gene: TRBJ2-7
abundance: few
v_gene: TRBV4-1
d_gene: TRBD1

CDR3aa: CASSPKTRPDTQYF
CDR3nt: TGTGCCAGCAGCCCGAAGACTAGACCAGATACGCAGTATTTT
j_gene: TRBJ2-3
abundance: many
v_gene: TRBV7-9
d_gene: -

CDR3aa: CSAAGQDITGELFF
CDR3nt: TGCAGTGCCGCTGGACAGGATATCACCGGGGAGCTGTTTTTT
j_gene: TRBJ2-2
abundance: many
v_gene: TRBV20-1
d_gene: TRBD1

CDR3aa: CASSFTGLPEQFF
CDR3nt: TGTGCCAGCAGTTTTACAGGGTTACCTGAGCAGTTCTTC
j_gene: TRBJ2-1
abundance: many
v_gene: TRBV12-3/TRBV12-4
d_gene: -

CDR3aa: CASSHNRYGYTF
CDR3nt: TGTGCCAGCAGTCATAACAGATATGGCTACACCTTC
j_gene: TRBJ1-2
abundance: few
v_gene: TRBV27
d_gene: -

CDR3aa: CASSMTGLGATNEKLFF
CDR3nt: TGTGCCAGCAGTATGACAGGGCTCGGCGCAACTAATGAAAAACTGTTTTTT
j_gene: TRBJ1-4
abundance: -
v_gene: TRBV28
d_gene: TRBD1

CDR3aa: CASSLLPDSGNTIYF
CDR3nt: TGCGCCAGCAGCTTGCTGCCAGACTCTGGAAACACCATATATTTT
j_gene: TRBJ1-3
abundance: few
v_gene: TRBV5-1
d_gene: -

CDR3aa: CATNEPSETDTQYF
CDR3nt: TGTGCCACCAACGAGCCTAGCGAAACAGATACGCAGTATTTT
j_gene: TRBJ2-3
abundance: -
v_gene: TRBV10-3
d_gene: -

CDR3aa: CASRAEGEVPTDTQYF
CDR3nt: TGTGCCAGCAGAGCAGAGGGGGAGGTTCCCACAGATACGCAGTATTTT
j_gene: TRBJ2-3
abundance: -
v_gene: TRBV12-3/TRBV12-4
d_gene: -

CDR3aa: CASSLLAGVYEQFF
CDR3nt: TGTGCCAGCAGCTTACTAGCGGGAGTTTATGAGCAGTTCTTC
j_gene: TRBJ2-1
abundance: -
v_gene: TRBV7-9
d_gene: TRBD2

CDR3aa: CASAPSSRLAGPSGANVLTF
CDR3nt: TGTGCCAGCGCCCCGAGTTCCCGACTAGCGGGACCCTCTGGGGCCAACGTCCTGACTTTC
j_gene: TRBJ2-6
abundance: -
v_gene: TRBV6-2/TRBV6-3
d_gene: TRBD2

CDR3aa: CASSVTGVDSPLHF
CDR3nt: TGTGCCAGCAGCGTAACCGGGGTGGATTCACCCCTCCACTTT
j_gene: TRBJ1-6
abundance: few
v_gene: TRBV9
d_gene: -

CDR3aa: CASSPQGLATDTQYF
CDR3nt: TGTGCCAGCTCACCACAGGGGTTGGCCACAGATACGCAGTATTTT
j_gene: TRBJ2-3
abundance: many
v_gene: TRBV18
d_gene: -

CDR3aa: CASSQDWWVGQPQHF
CDR3nt: TGCGCCAGCAGCCAAGATTGGTGGGTCGGTCAGCCCCAGCATTTT
j_gene: TRBJ1-5
abundance: few
v_gene: TRBV4-1
d_gene: -

CDR3aa: CASSQPPQGAQSDGYTF
CDR3nt: TGCGCCAGCAGCCAACCCCCACAGGGGGCGCAGTCGGATGGCTACACCTTC
j_gene: TRBJ1-2
abundance: many
v_gene: TRBV4-1
d_gene: TRBD1

CDR3aa: CASSSDASAGDTQYF
CDR3nt: TGTGCCAGCAGTTCGGACGCGTCCGCCGGAGATACGCAGTATTTT
j_gene: TRBJ2-3
abundance: few
v_gene: TRBV28
d_gene: -

CDR3aa: CSARDSSTNTEAFF
CDR3nt: TGCAGTGCTAGAGATAGTAGTACGAACACTGAAGCTTTCTTT
j_gene: TRBJ1-1
abundance: -
v_gene: TRBV20-1
d_gene: -

CDR3aa: CAWSMAGGPGYQETQYF
CDR3nt: TGTGCCTGGAGTATGGCTGGAGGGCCGGGGTACCAAGAGACCCAGTACTTC
j_gene: TRBJ2-5
abundance: many
v_gene: TRBV30
d_gene: -

CDR3aa: CASSQGTSGKLKETQYF
CDR3nt: TGTGCCAGCAGCCAAGGGACTAGCGGAAAGCTTAAAGAGACCCAGTACTTC
j_gene: TRBJ2-5
abundance: many
v_gene: TRBV3-1
d_gene: TRBD2

CDR3aa: CASSFTGNTEAFF
CDR3nt: TGCGCCAGCAGCTTTACAGGGAACACTGAAGCTTTCTTT
j_gene: TRBJ1-1
abundance: few
v_gene: TRBV5-1
d_gene: -

CDR3aa: CSASPYTGELFF
CDR3nt: TGCAGTGCTAGCCCCTACACCGGGGAGCTGTTTTTT
j_gene: TRBJ2-2
abundance: many
v_gene: TRBV20-1
d_gene: -

CDR3aa: CASSRDAYNEQFF
CDR3nt: TGTGCCAGCAGCCGGGACGCCTACAATGAGCAGTTCTTC
j_gene: TRBJ2-1
abundance: many
v_gene: TRBV7-9
d_gene: -

CDR3aa: CASSLNELNTGELFF
CDR3nt: TGCGCCAGCAGCTTGAATGAACTTAACACCGGGGAGCTGTTTTTT
j_gene: TRBJ2-2
abundance: few
v_gene: TRBV5-1
d_gene: -

CDR3aa: CASSFGQGAYNEQFF
CDR3nt: TGTGCCAGCAGCTTCGGACAGGGGGCCTACAATGAGCAGTTCTTC
j_gene: TRBJ2-1
abundance: many
v_gene: TRBV7-9
d_gene: TRBD1

CDR3aa: CAWSQADEQYF
CDR3nt: TGTGCCTGGAGTCAAGCGGACGAGCAGTACTTC
j_gene: TRBJ2-7
abundance: -
v_gene: TRBV30
d_gene: -

CDR3aa: CASSTSLDTQYF
CDR3nt: TGTGCCAGCAGCACTAGTTTAGATACGCAGTATTTT
j_gene: TRBJ2-3
abundance: -
v_gene: TRBV7-2
d_gene: -

CDR3aa: CASSLGGSADTQYF
CDR3nt: TGTGCCAGCAGCTTGGGCGGGAGTGCAGATACGCAGTATTTT
j_gene: TRBJ2-3
abundance: few
v_gene: TRBV5-6
d_gene: TRBD2

CDR3aa: CASSSPGQDGYGYTF
CDR3nt: TGTGCCAGCAGTTCCCCCGGACAGGATGGGTATGGCTACACCTTC
j_gene: TRBJ1-2
abundance: many
v_gene: TRBV28
d_gene: TRBD1

CDR3aa: CASSVGGDKYYEQYF
CDR3nt: TGTGCCAGCAGCGTCGGGGGAGACAAGTACTACGAGCAGTACTTC
j_gene: TRBJ2-7
abundance: many
v_gene: TRBV9
d_gene: -

CDR3aa: CASSRWSGEQYF
CDR3nt: TGTGCCAGCAGTCGTTGGTCCGGCGAGCAGTACTTC
j_gene: TRBJ2-7
abundance: many
v_gene: TRBV27
d_gene: -

CDR3aa: CASSHGQGSTDTQYF
CDR3nt: TGTGCCAGCAGCCACGGACAGGGCAGCACAGATACGCAGTATTTT
j_gene: TRBJ2-3
abundance: -
v_gene: TRBV6-2/TRBV6-3
d_gene: TRBD1

CDR3aa: CASSFRGLSPAETQYF
CDR3nt: TGTGCCAGCAGTTTTCGGGGGCTTTCCCCAGCAGAGACCCAGTACTTC
j_gene: TRBJ2-5
abundance: -
v_gene: TRBV27
d_gene: -

CDR3aa: CASSLGLGYNEQFF
CDR3nt: TGTGCCAGCAGTTTGGGACTGGGCTACAATGAGCAGTTCTTC
j_gene: TRBJ2-1
abundance: few
v_gene: TRBV12-3/TRBV12-4
d_gene: -

CDR3aa: CASSAVPGQGAGGYTF
CDR3nt: TGTGCCAGCAGTGCAGTCCCGGGACAGGGCGCGGGCGGCTACACCTTC
j_gene: TRBJ1-2
abundance: many
v_gene: TRBV2
d_gene: TRBD1

CDR3aa: CASSPIGQDLYEQYF
CDR3nt: TGTGCCAGCTCACCAATAGGACAGGACCTCTACGAGCAGTACTTC
j_gene: TRBJ2-7
abundance: few
v_gene: TRBV18
d_gene: TRBD1

CDR3aa: CASSELAGGSYEQYF
CDR3nt: TGTGCCAGCAGTGAACTAGCGGGAGGGTCCTACGAGCAGTACTTC
j_gene: TRBJ2-7
abundance: -
v_gene: TRBV6-1
d_gene: TRBD2

CDR3aa: CASSYIGEKLFF
CDR3nt: TGTGCCAGCAGTTACATTGGTGAAAAACTGTTTTTT
j_gene: TRBJ1-4
abundance: many
v_gene: TRBV6-6
d_gene: -

CDR3aa: CASRRAEAGELFF
CDR3nt: TGTGCCAGCCGACGAGCGGAGGCCGGGGAGCTGTTTTTT
j_gene: TRBJ2-2
abundance: -
v_gene: TRBV7-9
d_gene: -

CDR3aa: CASSRDRGDQPQHF
CDR3nt: TGTGCCAGCAGTCGGGACAGGGGAGATCAGCCCCAGCATTTT
j_gene: TRBJ1-5
abundance: many
v_gene: TRBV2
d_gene: TRBD1

CDR3aa: CASKWDRINNEQFF
CDR3nt: TGTGCCAGCAAATGGGACAGGATCAACAATGAGCAGTTCTTC
j_gene: TRBJ2-1
abundance: -
v_gene: TRBV28
d_gene: TRBD1

CDR3aa: CASSPAGTISYNEQFF
CDR3nt: TGTGCCAGCTCACCCGCCGGGACGATCTCCTACAATGAGCAGTTCTTC
j_gene: TRBJ2-1
abundance: many
v_gene: TRBV18
d_gene: -

CDR3aa: CASRTGSVRNTEAFF
CDR3nt: TGTGCCAGCAGGACAGGGTCGGTAAGGAACACTGAAGCTTTCTTT
j_gene: TRBJ1-1
abundance: few
v_gene: TRBV6-1
d_gene: TRBD1

CDR3aa: CASSPPGTDTQYF
CDR3nt: TGTGCCAGCTCACCACCGGGCACAGATACGCAGTATTTT
j_gene: TRBJ2-3
abundance: -
v_gene: TRBV18
d_gene: -

CDR3aa: CASSFRQDNQPQHF
CDR3nt: TGTGCCAGCAGTTTTCGACAGGACAATCAGCCCCAGCATTTT
j_gene: TRBJ1-5
abundance: few
v_gene: TRBV27
d_gene: -

CDR3aa: CASSPKETSYEQYF
CDR3nt: TGTGCCAGCTCACCGAAGGAGACCTCCTACGAGCAGTACTTC
j_gene: TRBJ2-7
abundance: many
v_gene: TRBV18
d_gene: -